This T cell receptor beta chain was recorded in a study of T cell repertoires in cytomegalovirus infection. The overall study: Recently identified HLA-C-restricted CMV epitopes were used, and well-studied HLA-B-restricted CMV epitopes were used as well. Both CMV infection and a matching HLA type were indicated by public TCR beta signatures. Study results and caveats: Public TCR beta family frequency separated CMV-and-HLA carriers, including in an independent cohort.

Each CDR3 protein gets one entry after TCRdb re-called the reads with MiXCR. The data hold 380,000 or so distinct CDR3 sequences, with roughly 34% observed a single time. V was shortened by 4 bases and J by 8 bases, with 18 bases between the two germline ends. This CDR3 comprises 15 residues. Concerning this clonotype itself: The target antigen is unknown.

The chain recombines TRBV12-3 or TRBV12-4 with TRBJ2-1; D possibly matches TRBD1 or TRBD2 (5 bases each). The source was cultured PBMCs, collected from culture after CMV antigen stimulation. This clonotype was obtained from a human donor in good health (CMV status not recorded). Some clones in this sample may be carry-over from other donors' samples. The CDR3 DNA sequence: TGTGCCAGCAGTTGGCTTAGGGGCCGGGGAGATGAGCAGTTCTTC. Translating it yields CASSWLRGRGDEQFF.